The 18 T cell receptor beta chains below were found in one sample sequenced in a study of blood T cell repertoires in COVID-19 (dated by TCRdb to the early 2020s). Library creation used the immunoSEQ multiplex PCR assay. Imported from immuneACCESS, the table was reduced by TCRdb to in-frame sequences with V and J called. These copies leave out some clones; in studies compared against another copy, an unresolved V gene accounts for under half, and the cause of the remainder is not known. The sample table holds approximately 92,000 clones, of which about three quarters were seen once. The biggest ten clones account for 8% to 9% of the sample. Sequencing was done on a sample of peripheral blood. These receptors originate from a man between 50 and 59 years old who had recovered from COVID-19.

The chain links TRBV4-1 to TRBJ1-1; TRBD1 might be the D (5 bases). Trimming shortened V by 5 bases and J by 5 bases, and 12 bases separated the two germline ends. Germline CDR1 reads MGHRA; CDR2 reads YSYEKL. The CDR3 sequence is 13 residues long. The CDR3 sequence: CASSNGRVTEAFF. The CDR3 DNA reads TGCGCCAGCAGCAATGGCAGGGTGACTGAAGCTTTCTTT.

The genes are TRBV7-9 and TRBJ1-4; D uncertain. The CDR3 loop spans 13 amino acids. V was cut by 2 bases and J by 8 bases, with 9 bases left in between. Per germline, CDR1 SEHNR and CDR2 FQNEAQ (reference sequence). This CDR3 is CASSLSGGEKLFF. The CDR3 coding sequence is TGTGCCAGCAGCTTATCAGGTGGCGAAAAACTGTTTTTT.

The V gene is TRBV30, the J gene TRBJ1-1; no clear D. Trimming pared 0 bases from V and 0 bases from J, leaving 11 bases between. The CDR3 is 15 amino acids. CDR1 and CDR2 (germline): GTSNPN, SVGIG (reference sequence). The CDR3 nucleotides are TGTGCCTGGAGTGTACTTTCTGCAATGAACACTGAAGCTTTCTTT. This sequence encodes CAWSVLSAMNTEAFF.

V and J are TRBV5-1 and TRBJ2-3; 7 nucleotides align to TRBD2. The CDR3 totals 18 residues. Losses at the gene ends were 0 bases for V and 4 bases for J; bases not matched to a gene: 14. The V gene's germline CDR1 is SGHRS and CDR2 YFSETQ. DNA for the CDR3: TGCGCCAGCAGCTTGGAGATGATAGGACTAGGTAATTCAGATACGCAGTATTTT. Translation: CASSLEMIGLGNSDTQYF.

The J gene is TRBJ2-7, the V gene TRBV9; D possibly corresponds to TRBD2 (6 bases). Trimming pared 3 bases from V and 4 bases from J, leaving 11 bases between. The CDR3 extends over 13 amino acids. Germline V gene data show CDR1 as SGDLS and CDR2 as YYNGEE. The CDR3 spells CASSAGDSYEQYF. CDR3 bases: TGTGCCAGCAGCGCCGGGGACTCGTACGAGCAGTACTTC.

The rearrangement uses TRBV7-9 and TRBJ2-4; tentatively, D is TRBD1 or TRBD2 (7 bases each). Trimming pared 5 bases from V and 6 bases from J, leaving 14 bases between. CDR1 SEHNR and CDR2 FQNEAQ come from the germline V gene (reference sequence). This CDR3 is built from 14 residues. The CDR3 nucleotides read TGTGCCAGCAGCAGGGAGGGGGCGTTAAACATTCAGTACTTC. Translating it yields CASSREGALNIQYF.

This rearrangement joins TRBV5-6 to TRBJ1-6; 8 nucleotides align to TRBD1. Germline V CDR1 and CDR2: SGHDT, YYEEEE. The CDR3 consists of 15 residues. Trimming at V came to 4 bases and at J to 8 bases, leaving 8 bases not matched to a gene. The CDR3 protein is CASSPDREGDSPLHF. For the CDR3, the DNA is TGTGCCAGCAGCCCGGACAGGGAGGGGGATTCACCCCTCCACTTT. The full variable domain, in which reference TRBV5-6 and TRBJ1-6 provide the parts outside the CDR3, is DAGVTQSPTHLIKTRGQQVTLRCSPKSGHDTVSWYQQALGQGPQFIFQYYEEEERQRGNFPDRFSGHQFPNYSSELNVNALLLGDSALYLCASSPDREGDSPLHFGNGTRLTVT.

The V and J genes are TRBV9 and TRBJ2-3; D ambiguous. The CDR3 length is 14 residues. V was cut by 0 bases and J by 10 bases, with 15 bases left in between. Germline CDR1 is SGDLS and CDR2 is YYNGEE. The CDR3 DNA follows: TGTGCCAGCAGCGTAGATGGAGACGTTGCAGCGCAGTATTTT. Translated: CASSVDGDVAAQYF.

This clone occurred once. The chain uses TRBV11-2 and TRBJ2-7; 12 bases align to TRBD2. Trimming removed 3 bases from V and 5 bases from J; junction bases left unmatched: 8. CDR3 length equals 16 residues. Germline loops: CDR1 SGHAT, CDR2 FQNNGV. This CDR3 is CASSFRPLAGGDEQYF. The DNA for the CDR3 is TGTGCCAGCAGCTTTCGCCCACTAGCGGGAGGTGACGAGCAGTACTTC.

A remark on this clone: This same CDR3 is encoded by further DNA sequences in the sample. The rearrangement links TRBV5-1 to TRBJ2-1; TRBD1 might be the D (6 bases). The ends were cut back, 0 bases at V and 1 base at J, with 8 bases in the middle. Looked up from germline, CDR1 is SGHRS and CDR2 is YFSETQ. The CDR3 has 15 amino acids. Here the CDR3 reads CASSLAGTSYNEQFF. CDR3 nucleotide sequence: TGCGCCAGCAGCTTGGCCGGGACATCCTACAATGAGCAGTTCTTC.

V usage is TRBV29-1 and J usage is TRBJ1-2; TRBD1 is a possible D gene (5 bases). Germline CDR1 and CDR2: SQVTM and ANQGSEA. The CDR3 contains 14 residues. V lost 1 base to trimming and J lost 8 bases, with 17 bases between them. CDR3: CSVEVGQVDGGYTF. CDR3 nucleotide sequence: TGCAGCGTTGAAGTCGGACAAGTGGATGGAGGCTACACCTTC.

The V call is TRBV28, the J call TRBJ1-2; maybe TRBD1 (5 bases). This CDR3 has 15 amino acids. Germline CDR1 MDHEN, CDR2 SYDVKM. V shed 6 bases and J shed 2 bases, with 16 bases lying between them. The CDR3 DNA reads as TGTGCCAGCAGCCTAAAGGGGCGTTGGAACTATGGCTACACCTTC. Residues: CASSLKGRWNYGYTF.

V is TRBV3-1 (or the pseudogene TRBV3-2) and J is TRBJ1-6; 10 bases match TRBD1. The length of the CDR3 is 16 residues. Germline V gene data show CDR1 as LGHDT and CDR2 as YNNKEL (reference sequence). The V segment lost 4 bases and the J segment 11 bases; nucleotides outside the gene matches: 11. The chain's CDR3 is CASSPRAGQGVTPLHF. Written as DNA, the CDR3 is TGTGCCAGCAGCCCGAGGGCCGGACAGGGGGTGACACCCCTCCACTTT.

This rearrangement joins TRBV21-1 to TRBJ2-2; the table assigns TRBD1, which was not confirmed against the DNA. TRBV21-1 is a listed pseudogene. The CDR3 runs 16 residues. The CDR3 here is CASSKSGQADTGELFF. The CDR3 DNA reads TGTGCCAGCAGCAAATCGGGACAGGCCGACACCGGGGAGCTGTTTTTT.

This sequence joins TRBV27 and TRBJ2-2; TRBD2 might be the D (5 bases). Trimming left V 3 bases short and J 4 bases short, with 6 bases between. The length of the CDR3 is 13 residues. CDR1 and CDR2 (germline): MNHEY, SMNVEV (reference sequence). The CDR3 sequence: CASSFRGTGELFF. Here the CDR3 DNA reads TGTGCCAGCAGTTTCCGGGGCACCGGGGAGCTGTTTTTT.

The chain couples TRBV10-3 to TRBJ1-6, with a possible D match to TRBD1 (5 bases). This CDR3 spans 14 amino acids. V was shortened by 11 bases and J by 4 bases, with 15 bases between the two germline ends. The germline gives CDR1 ENHRY, CDR2 SYGVKD. The CDR3 sequence: CASRRDSYNSPLHF. The CDR3 DNA reads as TGTGCCTCCCGAAGGGACTCGTATAATTCACCCCTCCACTTT.

The genes are TRBV5-1 and TRBJ2-3; D remains ambiguous. V shed 2 bases and J shed 4 bases, with 8 bases lying between them. The CDR3 length is 13 residues. Germline V lookup: CDR1 SGHRS, CDR2 YFSETQ. In nucleotides, the CDR3 is TGCGCCAGCAGCTTCAGGCAGGCAGATACGCAGTATTTT. Protein product: CASSFRQADTQYF.

The chain links TRBV10-3 to TRBJ1-2, with 7 positions matching TRBD1. Losses at the gene ends were 7 bases for V and 5 bases for J; bases not matched to a gene: 7. This CDR3 contains 13 residues. From germline, CDR1 is ENHRY and CDR2 SYGVKD. The CDR3 region has the DNA TGTGCCATCAAGGACAGGACGGAATATGGCTACACCTTC. Protein product: CAIKDRTEYGYTF.